This TCR beta chain was sequenced for a study of cytomegalovirus exposure and HLA in healthy donors. Study-wide points: At a 0.05 false discovery rate, a later analysis found approximately 15,000 TCR beta sequences to be associated with HLA alleles.

PCR employed 60 Vbeta and 13 Jbeta primers. TCRdb's table, derived via immunoSEQ multiplex PCR, lists solely in-frame clones and lacks some. This table has about 160,000 clones, around 80% appearing once. On this clone itself: The antigen remains undetermined.

With 0 bases removed from V and 2 bases from J, the gap between germline ends came to 13 bases. Germline V CDR1 and CDR2: SGHTA, FQGTGA. The CDR3 is 16 residues long. V is TRBV7-3 and J is TRBJ1-1, with D possibly matching TRBD1 (6 bases). The sample consisted of PBMCs. This receptor was taken from a man aged 50-60 years in good health and CMV-seropositive. The CDR3, as DNA: TGTGCCAGCAGCTTAACGCCGGGACACTATAACACTGAAGCTTTCTTT. Translating it yields CASSLTPGHYNTEAFF.